The 18 T cell receptor beta chains presented below share a single source sample, sequenced in a study of early T cells in non-severe SARS-CoV-2 infection. TCRdb re-analysed the 5' RACE reads in MiXCR, keeping a single row per CDR3 protein. The sample lists some 76,000 distinct CDR3 sequences, approximately 13% occurring once. What was sequenced was whole blood. The receptors derive from an adult who was a healthcare worker with PCR-confirmed SARS-CoV-2 infection or an uninfected control (not recorded which).

The sample holds many counts of this clonotype. This chain connects TRBV6-6 to TRBJ2-3, with 8 nucleotides matching TRBD2. J lost 2 bases, V lost 3 bases, and 4 bases had no gene match. Germline CDR1 is MNHNY and CDR2 is SVGAGI (reference sequence). The length of the CDR3 is 15 residues. CDR3 loop: CASSYSGENTDTQYF. CDR3 in DNA: TGTGCCAGCAGTTATAGCGGGGAAAACACAGATACGCAGTATTTT.

The chain recombines TRBV9 with TRBJ2-1, with D unclear. The CDR3 runs 16 residues. In germline, CDR1 is SGDLS, CDR2 YYNGEE. V lost 3 bases and J lost 0, with 13 bases in between. CDR3 sequence: CASSDKSDGSYNEQFF. DNA of the CDR3: TGTGCCAGCAGCGATAAGTCCGACGGCTCCTACAATGAGCAGTTCTTC.

The rearrangement links TRBV5-4 to TRBJ2-1; a possible D gene is TRBD2 (5 bases). CDR1 is SGHNT, CDR2 YYREEE, per germline (reference sequence). The V and J ends lost 7 bases and 5 bases respectively, with 19 bases between them. The CDR3 length is 15 residues. The CDR3 DNA follows: TGTGCCAGCTCTCGGACTTTCGGATCTAACAATGAGCAGTTCTTC. As protein: CASSRTFGSNNEQFF. The variable domain in full, completed from reference TRBV5-4 and TRBJ2-1, reads ETGVTQSPTHLIKTRGQQVTLRCSSQSGHNTVSWYQQALGQGPQFIFQYYREEENGRGNFPPRFSGLQFPNYSSELNVNALELDDSALYLCASSRTFGSNNEQFFGPGTRLTVL.

This clonotype came up many times. V usage is TRBV7-9 and J usage is TRBJ1-1; no firm D call. Germline assignment: CDR1 SEHNR and CDR2 FQNEAQ (reference sequence). This CDR3 region has 13 residues. Trimming stripped 2 bases from V and 5 bases from J, with 9 bases between. DNA of the CDR3: TGTGCCAGCAGCTTAACCCTTGGGACTGAAGCTTTCTTT. Translated: CASSLTLGTEAFF.

This chain uses TRBV7-2 with TRBJ2-2; possibly TRBD1 for D (6 bases). This CDR3 has 14 amino acids. Germline loops: CDR1 SGHTA, CDR2 FQGNSA. With 0 bases removed from V and 10 bases from J, the gap between germline ends came to 12 bases. The CDR3 DNA reads as TGTGCCAGCAGCTTAGCACCCATGGGGGCGGAGCTGTTTTTT. This gives the protein CASSLAPMGAELFF.

This clonotype appeared many times. This rearrangement joins TRBV20-1 to TRBJ2-3, with TRBD2 matching over 15 bases. CDR3 length: 19 residues. V lost 6 bases and J lost 2; bases outside the gene matches: 15. Looked up from germline, CDR1 is DFQATT and CDR2 is SNEGSKA (reference sequence). CDR3 bases: TGCAGTGCAGCCCCGGGACTAGCGGGGGGCCTTTCCTTCACAGATACGCAGTATTTT. Protein product: CSAAPGLAGGLSFTDTQYF.

This chain connects TRBV7-2 to TRBJ2-3; 10 bases match TRBD2. CDR1 is SGHTA, CDR2 FQGNSA, per germline. V lost 3 bases to trimming and J lost 4 bases; unmatched junction nucleotides: 10. The CDR3 covers 17 residues. Here the CDR3 reads CASSFDSGGANPDTQYF. The CDR3 bases are TGTGCCAGCAGCTTCGACAGCGGGGGGGCCAACCCAGATACGCAGTATTTT.

This chain uses TRBV20-1 with TRBJ2-7, with no clear D. The CDR3 is 13 amino acids. Germline assignment: CDR1 DFQATT and CDR2 SNEGSKA (reference sequence). The V end lost 5 bases, the J end lost 0 bases, and 11 bases lay between the germline ends. The DNA of the CDR3 is TGCAGTGCTCAAGGAATCAGCTCCTACGAGCAGTACTTC. Amino acid sequence: CSAQGISSYEQYF.

This clonotype was counted ten times or more. The V and J genes are TRBV9 and TRBJ2-3; 7 bases match TRBD1. From germline, CDR1 is SGDLS and CDR2 YYNGEE. This CDR3 contains 13 residues. J lost 2 bases, V lost 7 bases, and 4 bases had no gene match. In DNA, the CDR3 is TGTGCCAGCCGACAGGGCCCCACAGATACGCAGTATTTT. Residues: CASRQGPTDTQYF.

A note on this clonotype: This may arise from a read error, as a much more abundant clone is one base away. This chain uses TRBV7-3 with TRBJ1-6; 9 bases fit TRBD1. Germline V gene lookup returns CDR1 SGHTA and CDR2 FQGTGA. This CDR3 region has 14 residues. The CDR3 sequence is CVSSPTGGSSPLHF. The CDR3 region has the DNA TGTGTCAGCAGCCCAACAGGGGGCTCTTCACCCCTCCACTTT.

This clonotype was seen at least ten times. CDR3 bases: TGTGCCAGCAGTCCCCAGAGGAGGGGGACCGGGGAGCTGTTTTTT. It codes for CASSPQRRGTGELFF. The V gene is TRBV6-1, the J gene TRBJ2-2; possibly TRBD1 or TRBD2 for D (6 bases each). V lost 5 bases and J 5 bases, leaving 15 bases between the germline ends. The CDR3 has 15 amino acids. Germline V gene lookup returns CDR1 MNHNS and CDR2 SASEGT.

This clonotype was detected ten times or more. V gene TRBV30 combines with J gene TRBJ1-2; no definite D call. The V gene's germline CDR1 is GTSNPN and CDR2 SVGIG (reference sequence). The CDR3 totals 10 residues. The V end was cut by 1 base, the J end by 8 bases, with 5 bases between. The CDR3 reads CAWSGRGYTF. DNA for the CDR3: TGTGCCTGGAGTGGAAGGGGCTACACCTTC. The complete variable domain, with remaining parts taken from reference TRBV30 and TRBJ1-2, reads SQTIHQWPATLVQPVGSPLSLECTVEGTSNPNLYWYRQAAGRGLQLLFYSVGIGQISSEVPQNLSASRPQDRQFILSSKKLLLSDSGFYLCAWSGRGYTFGSGTRLTVV.

This chain links TRBV28 with TRBJ2-7, with D maybe TRBD2 (5 bases). Germline assignment: CDR1 MDHEN and CDR2 SYDVKM. The ends were cut back, 5 bases at V and 9 bases at J, with 23 bases in the middle. The CDR3 sequence is 15 residues long. CDR3 residues: CASSPEVGRSMRQYF. CDR3 in DNA: TGTGCCAGCAGTCCGGAGGTAGGGCGATCAATGCGGCAGTACTTC. Using reference TRBV28 and TRBJ2-7 for the parts outside the CDR3, the full variable domain is DVKVTQSSRYLVKRTGEKVFLECVQDMDHENMFWYRQDPGLGLRLIYFSYDVKMKEKGDIPEGYSVSREKKERFSLILESASTNQTSMYLCASSPEVGRSMRQYFGPGTRLTVT.

This clonotype has a handful of counts. The rearrangement joins TRBV4-2 to TRBJ2-4; D may correspond to TRBD1 or TRBD2 (5 bases each). This CDR3 has 16 residues. Germline V gives CDR1 LGHNA, CDR2 YNFKEQ. V gave up 0 bases and J gave up 5 bases, with 14 bases separating them. The CDR3 sequence is CASSQDRGAGQNIQYF. The CDR3 DNA reads TGTGCCAGCAGCCAAGATAGAGGGGCAGGACAAAACATTCAGTACTTC.

V usage is TRBV12-5 and J usage is TRBJ1-3; D is unclear. Germline CDR1 LGHNT, CDR2 FRNRAP. CDR3 length equals 13 residues. Trimming left V 1 base short and J 3 bases short, with 4 bases between. CDR3 nucleotides: TGTGCTAGTGGTTTGGCGGTTGGAAACACCATATATTTT. Translation: CASGLAVGNTIYF.

V is TRBV4-1 and J is TRBJ1-1; D is undetermined. V dropped 0 bases and J dropped 5 bases, with 10 bases sitting between them. The CDR3 has 14 amino acids. Germline CDR1 MGHRA, CDR2 YSYEKL. CDR3 DNA sequence: TGCGCCAGCAGCCAAGATTCGAGGAGGACTGAAGCTTTCTTT. This sequence encodes CASSQDSRRTEAFF.

J is TRBJ1-6 and V is TRBV6-5; the D gene is possibly TRBD1 (5 bases). The CDR3 contains 19 residues. V was clipped by 2 bases and J by 4 bases, with 21 bases between them. Germline values: CDR1 MNHEY, CDR2 SVGAGI. The CDR3 DNA follows: TGTGCCAGCAGTTACGGTGTCCAGGGTAAAAAGAAGTATAATTCACCCCTCCACTTT. It encodes CASSYGVQGKKKYNSPLHF.

This clonotype was observed at least ten times. V is TRBV9 and J is TRBJ2-1; TRBD2 matches at 11 bases. The J segment lost 7 bases and the V segment lost 7 bases, leaving 7 bases of the junction unmatched. This CDR3 is 14 amino acids long. Germline CDR1 reads SGDLS; CDR2 reads YYNGEE. For the CDR3, the DNA is TGTGCCAGCGCCGCCGGGACTAGCGGAAATGAGCAGTTCTTC. Encoded protein: CASAAGTSGNEQFF.